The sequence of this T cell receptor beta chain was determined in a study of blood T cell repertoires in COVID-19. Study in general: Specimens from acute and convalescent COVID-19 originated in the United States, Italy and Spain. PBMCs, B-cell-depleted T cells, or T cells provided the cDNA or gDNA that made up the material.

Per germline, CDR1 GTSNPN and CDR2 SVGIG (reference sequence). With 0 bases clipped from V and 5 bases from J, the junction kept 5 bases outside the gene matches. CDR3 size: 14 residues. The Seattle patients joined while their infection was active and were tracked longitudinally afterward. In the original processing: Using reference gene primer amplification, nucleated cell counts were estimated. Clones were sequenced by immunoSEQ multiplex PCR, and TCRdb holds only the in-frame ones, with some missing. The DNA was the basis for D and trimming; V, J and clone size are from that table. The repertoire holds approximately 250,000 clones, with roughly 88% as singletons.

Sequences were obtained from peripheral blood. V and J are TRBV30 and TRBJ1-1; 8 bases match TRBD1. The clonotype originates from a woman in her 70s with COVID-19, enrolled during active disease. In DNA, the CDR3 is TGTGCCTGGAGTGTACAGGGGGGGTTTACTGAAGCTTTCTTT. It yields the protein CAWSVQGGFTEAFF.